Below are 25 T cell receptor beta chains sequenced from a single sample in a study of blood T cells in healthy people across ages (dated by TCRdb to about 2015). Libraries were prepared through 5' RACE. The instrument was an Illumina HiSeq 2500. A second PCR of about 6 to 11 cycles was performed with a sample-barcoded 5' primer and a J-beta primer mix. TCRdb's own reprocessing of the public reads used fastp at Q25 and MiXCR and kept productive beta chains. When rows share a CDR3 protein, they turn into one entry using the most common DNA and genes. The sample yields about 1,500,000 distinct CDR3 sequences; roughly 27% were counted once. 6.5% to 8.5% of the sample is in the top ten clones. The sample comprised blood. These receptors all stem from a woman in her 30s in good health.

This rearrangement joins TRBV30 to TRBJ2-4; 7 bases map to TRBD1. Near its end, the DNA agrees better with TRBJ2-7, so the J call may be wrong. This CDR3 has 13 residues. CDR1 GTSNPN and CDR2 SVGIG come from the germline V gene (reference sequence). CDR3 amino acids: CAWATGNGYEQYF. Here the CDR3 DNA reads TGTGCCTGGGCGACAGGGAATGGGTACGAGCAGTACTTC.

The V gene is TRBV11-2, the J gene TRBJ2-3, with D perhaps TRBD1 or TRBD2 (6 bases each). The CDR3 loop spans 15 amino acids. Germline loops: CDR1 SGHAT, CDR2 FQNNGV. Trimming took 1 base from V and 4 from J, leaving 12 bases between them. CDR3 DNA: TGTGCCAGCAGCTTAGGTGGGGGGCACGCAGATACGCAGTATTTT. Translated: CASSLGGGHADTQYF. The whole variable domain, remainder taken from reference TRBV11-2 and TRBJ2-3, is EAGVAQSPRYKIIEKRQSVAFWCNPISGHATLYWYQQILGQGPKLLIQFQNNGVVDDSQLPKDRFSAERLKGVDSTLKIQPAKLEDSAVYLCASSLGGGHADTQYFGPGTRLTVL.

This clonotype was seen just once. The chain joins TRBV27 to TRBJ2-4; TRBD1 matches at 7 bases. The J call is uncertain, as TRBJ2-7 better fits the DNA end. Germline V CDR1 and CDR2: MNHEY, SMNVEV (reference sequence). This CDR3 has 15 amino acids. The CDR3 spells CASSSSGTEFCEQYF. As DNA, the CDR3 is TGTGCCAGCAGTTCTTCCGGGACAGAGTTCTGCGAGCAGTACTTC.

This clonotype was seen only once. V and J are TRBV4-1 and TRBJ1-6; D is unclear. The CDR3 length is 15 residues. Germline V gives CDR1 MGHRA, CDR2 YSYEKL. The V end was cut by 1 base, the J end by 11 bases, with 15 bases between. DNA of the CDR3: TGCGCCAGCAGCCAAGGGGATCGGAACGGGGCACCCCTCCACTTT. It translates to CASSQGDRNGAPLHF.

This clonotype showed up just a few times. The genes are TRBV5-6 and TRBJ1-2; tentatively, D is TRBD1 (5 bases). The V gene's germline CDR1 is SGHDT and CDR2 YYEEEE. This CDR3 region has 12 residues. V was pared by 3 bases and J by 8 bases, with 11 bases between. The CDR3 DNA reads TGTGCCAGCAGCTGGGACCGCTCCGGCTACACCTTC. Protein product: CASSWDRSGYTF. Filled out from reference TRBV5-6 and TRBJ1-2, the complete variable domain reads DAGVTQSPTHLIKTRGQQVTLRCSPKSGHDTVSWYQQALGQGPQFIFQYYEEEERQRGNFPDRFSGHQFPNYSSELNVNALLLGDSALYLCASSWDRSGYTFGSGTRLTVV.

This clonotype has just a few counts. The chain carries TRBV7-6 and TRBJ1-1, with TRBD1 as a possible D gene (5 bases). The germline V and J ends were trimmed by 0 bases and 4 bases, with 12 bases remaining between them. Germline loops: CDR1 SGHVS, CDR2 FNYEAQ. The CDR3 has 15 residues. CDR3 nucleotides: TGTGCCAGCAGCTTAGCGTTGGGGGGACCCACTGAAGCTTTCTTT. Its translation is CASSLALGGPTEAFF.

This clonotype was counted between two and nine times. J is TRBJ2-5 and V is TRBV5-1, with 10 bases lining up with TRBD1. Losses at the gene ends were 1 base for V and 5 bases for J; bases not matched to a gene: 8. The CDR3 has 16 amino acids. Germline CDR1 SGHRS, CDR2 YFSETQ. The CDR3 reads CASSLLLLGQGETQYF. The CDR3 DNA reads as TGCGCCAGCAGCTTGCTTCTGCTGGGACAGGGGGAGACCCAGTACTTC.

Remarks on this clonotype: One junction end does not reproduce the germline sequence, and a read error may be involved. The V gene is TRBV10-3, the J gene TRBJ2-7; D is unclear. This CDR3 comprises 13 residues. Germline V gives CDR1 ENHRY, CDR2 SYGVKD. The CDR3 spells CAIGEAAVEEQYF. CDR3 sequence (DNA): TGTGCCATCGGTGAGGCGGCGGTGGAAGAGCAGTACTTC.

The chain combines TRBV28 with TRBJ2-4, with D possibly TRBD1 on 5 matching bases. The V and J ends lost 5 bases and 1 base respectively, with 27 bases between them. The CDR3 is 20 amino acids. Germline V CDR1 and CDR2: MDHEN, SYDVKM. The CDR3 coding sequence is TGTGCCAGCAGTAGTCGGGCCCCAGGGCCGACCCCCATCGCCAAAAACATTCAGTACTTC. Translating gives CASSSRAPGPTPIAKNIQYF.

CDR3 sequence (DNA): TGTGCCAGCAGCTTACAGGTTGGCGAAAAACTGTTTTTT. Encoded protein: CASSLQVGEKLFF. The V gene is TRBV7-3, the J gene TRBJ1-4; no clear D gene. Germline assignment: CDR1 SGHTA and CDR2 FQGTGA. The CDR3 length is 13 residues. V was trimmed by 2 bases and J by 8 bases, leaving 9 bases between them.

This clonotype was detected once. The V and J genes are TRBV7-2 and TRBJ2-4, with TRBD1 as a possible D gene (6 bases). Judging by the DNA end, TRBJ2-7 fits better; the J call may be wrong. The CDR3 is 14 amino acids. Germline CDR1 reads SGHTA; CDR2 reads FQGNSA. The CDR3 sequence: CASLSVTGKDEQYF. DNA of the CDR3: TGTGCCAGCCTCTCCGTCACAGGGAAGGACGAGCAGTACTTC.

DNA of the CDR3: TGTGCCAGCAGCCCGGAGGGGGGTAACAAGTATTATGGCTACACCTTC. Translation gives CASSPEGGNKYYGYTF. V is TRBV9 and J is TRBJ1-2, with a possible D match to TRBD1 (6 bases). Germline CDR1 and CDR2: SGDLS and YYNGEE. There are 16 residues in the CDR3. The V end lost 4 bases, the J end lost 5 bases, and 21 bases lay between the germline ends.

This clonotype was recorded a few times. This chain joins TRBV12-3 or TRBV12-4 and TRBJ2-7; D unresolved. The length of the CDR3 is 13 residues. With 3 bases removed from V and 4 bases from J, the gap between germline ends came to 10 bases. CDR3 amino acids: CASSFGPNYEQYF. For the CDR3, the DNA is TGTGCCAGCAGTTTCGGGCCGAATTACGAGCAGTACTTC.

DNA of the CDR3: TGTGCCAGCCTCCCGAGTCTCGGGACTGAAGCTTTCTTT. Translating it yields CASLPSLGTEAFF. V and J are TRBV27 and TRBJ1-1; no reliable D call. Germline V lookup: CDR1 MNHEY, CDR2 SMNVEV (reference sequence). V was trimmed by 8 bases and J by 5 bases, leaving 15 bases between them. The CDR3 loop spans 13 amino acids.

This clonotype appeared a few times. In DNA form, the CDR3 reads TGTGCTAGCGGACAGGGGCCATACAATGAGCAGTTCTTC. Residues: CASGQGPYNEQFF. J is TRBJ2-1 and V is TRBV12-5; 9 bases are shared with TRBD1. This CDR3 spans 13 amino acids. V dropped 9 bases and J dropped 4; count of bases not matched to a gene: 4. Germline-derived CDR1 and CDR2 are LGHNT and FRNRAP.

This clonotype was found a few times. The chain couples TRBV29-1 to TRBJ2-7, with unresolved D. V lost 4 bases to trimming and J lost 2 bases, with 12 bases between them. CDR1 and CDR2 (germline): SQVTM, ANQGSEA. The CDR3 is made up of 13 amino acids. The CDR3 DNA follows: TGCAGCGTTGGTTCGAGGAGACCCTACGAGCAGTACTTC. Its translation: CSVGSRRPYEQYF.

This clonotype was detected only a few times. The chain employs TRBV7-3 and TRBJ1-2; 8 nucleotides line up with TRBD1. CDR1 and CDR2 (germline): SGHTA, FQGTGA. V lost 5 bases, J lost 9 bases, and 5 bases stayed unmatched. This CDR3 has 12 amino acids. For the CDR3, the DNA is TGTGCCAGCAGCACAAGGACAGGGCGCTACACCTTC. This translates into CASSTRTGRYTF.

The chain joins TRBV24-1 to TRBJ2-5; D is perhaps TRBD2 (5 bases). Per the germline V gene, CDR1 is KGHDR and CDR2 is SFDVKD. The CDR3 extends over 13 amino acids. V lost 3 bases and J lost 6, with 10 bases in between. CDR3 nucleotides: TGTGCCACCAGTGATACGGACTCGAAGACCCAGTACTTC. Its translation is CATSDTDSKTQYF.

This clonotype appeared once. The chain is built from TRBV14 and TRBJ2-2; D gene uncertain. Between the trimmed V and J ends, which lost 3 bases and 0 bases, there was a span of 8 bases. The CDR3 length is 15 residues. The germline gives CDR1 SGHDN, CDR2 FVKESK. This CDR3 is CASSQVQANTGELFF. The CDR3 bases are TGTGCCAGCAGCCAGGTTCAGGCGAACACCGGGGAGCTGTTTTTT.

This clonotype has a count of ten or more. The gene calls are TRBV5-1 and TRBJ2-7; D gene unclear. Looked up from germline, CDR1 is SGHRS and CDR2 is YFSETQ. This CDR3 comprises 12 residues. The V end was cut by 3 bases, the J end by 3 bases, with 7 bases between. This CDR3 reads CASSSIGYEQYF. For the CDR3, the DNA is TGCGCCAGCAGCTCCATCGGCTACGAGCAGTACTTC.

The rearrangement uses TRBV14 and TRBJ2-4, with D possibly TRBD1 on 7 matching bases. The CDR3 is made up of 18 amino acids. Germline loops: CDR1 SGHDN, CDR2 FVKESK. Trimming cost V 0 bases and J 3 bases, with 18 bases left between them. The CDR3 region is CASSQDLVQGGGKNIQYF. Written as DNA, the CDR3 is TGTGCCAGCAGCCAAGATTTGGTGCAGGGGGGTGGCAAAAACATTCAGTACTTC.

V gene TRBV4-3 combines with J gene TRBJ2-1, with D perhaps TRBD2 (5 bases). CDR1 and CDR2 from the germline V gene are LGHNA and YSLEER. The CDR3 contains 16 residues. The germline V and J ends were trimmed by 3 bases and 2 bases, with 14 bases remaining between them. CDR3 DNA sequence: TGCGCCAGCAGCCAGAATGATCGGGGAGCCTACAATGAGCAGTTCTTC. It codes for CASSQNDRGAYNEQFF.

This clonotype was found many times. At one end, the junction sequence differs from germline, possibly due to a read error. The chain couples TRBV12-3 or TRBV12-4 to TRBJ2-7; 10 bases line up with TRBD2. This CDR3 contains 14 residues. As DNA, the CDR3 is TGCGCCAGCAGCCCAAGCGGGAGGGCGGATGAGCAGTACTTC. Protein: CASSPSGRADEQYF.

Only a few counts were recorded for this clonotype. The CDR3 sequence is CASSLRGISTDTQYF. Written as DNA, the CDR3 is TGTGCCAGCAGCCTCCGAGGGATTAGCACAGATACGCAGTATTTT. The V and J genes are TRBV7-3 and TRBJ2-3, with D possibly being TRBD2 (5 bases). This CDR3 contains 15 residues. The ends were cut back, 5 bases at V and 0 bases at J, with 12 bases in the middle. CDR1 is SGHTA, CDR2 FQGTGA, per germline.

There are a few counts of this clonotype. The chain couples TRBV4-3 to TRBJ2-6, with a tentative D call TRBD1 (6 bases). Per the germline V gene, CDR1 is LGHNA and CDR2 is YSLEER. This CDR3 has 16 amino acids. V was trimmed by 2 bases and J by 2 bases, leaving 10 bases between them. The CDR3 is CASSQYRVAGANVLTF. In DNA form, the CDR3 reads TGCGCCAGCAGCCAATACAGGGTAGCTGGGGCCAACGTCCTGACTTTC.